What follows are 20 T cell receptor beta chains derived from one specimen sequenced in a study of blood T cells in healthy people across ages. Alongside a J-beta primer mix, a sample-barcoded 5' primer served in a second PCR lasting about 7 to 11 cycles. TCRdb reanalysed the 5' RACE reads using MiXCR and keeps one entry per CDR3 protein. The top ten clones hold around 11% of a sample with 1.5 million to 2 million distinct CDR3 sequences, roughly 30% of them seen once. Sequences were obtained from blood. Receptor source: a woman aged 25 to 45 in good health.

J is TRBJ1-4 and V is TRBV9, with D possibly TRBD1 on 6 matching bases. The CDR3 is made up of 15 amino acids. In germline, CDR1 is SGDLS, CDR2 YYNGEE. V lost 0 bases, J lost 8 bases, and 14 bases lay in between. The CDR3 is CASSVGAGVLEKLFF. The CDR3 region has the DNA TGTGCCAGCAGCGTAGGGGCAGGGGTTCTGGAAAAACTGTTTTTT. The full variable domain, its missing parts supplied by reference TRBV9 and TRBJ1-4, is DSGVTQTPKHLITATGQRVTLRCSPRSGDLSVYWYQQSLDQGLQFLIQYYNGEERAKGNILERFSAQQFPDLHSELNLSSLELGDSALYFCASSVGAGVLEKLFFGSGTQLSVL.

This clonotype showed up just once. The chain carries TRBV7-6 and TRBJ2-5; D could derive from TRBD1 or TRBD2 (6 bases each). The CDR3 consists of 14 residues. V was pared by 1 base and J by 9 bases, with 15 bases between. Germline V gene data show CDR1 as SGHVS and CDR2 as FNYEAQ. This CDR3 reads CASSLGGGPKAQYF. The DNA for the CDR3 is TGTGCCAGCAGCTTAGGAGGGGGGCCTAAGGCCCAGTACTTC.

This clonotype was observed a handful of times. The chain links TRBV11-2 to TRBJ2-7, with 10 nucleotides matching TRBD1. Germline-derived CDR1 and CDR2 are SGHAT and FQNNGV. The trim removed 7 bases at V and 3 bases at J, leaving 6 bases unmatched. The CDR3 extends over 14 amino acids. The CDR3 is CASTATGGGYEQYF. CDR3 bases: TGTGCCAGCACCGCGACAGGGGGCGGCTACGAGCAGTACTTC.

This clonotype was detected ten times or more. The rearrangement links TRBV7-9 to TRBJ2-7; TRBD2 is a possible D gene (6 bases). The CDR3 runs 15 residues. The germline gives CDR1 SEHNR, CDR2 FQNEAQ (reference sequence). V was clipped by 4 bases and J by 6 bases, with 19 bases between them. The CDR3 here is CASSSPGQGGFEQYF. As DNA, the CDR3 is TGTGCCAGCAGCTCTCCGGGCCAGGGAGGCTTCGAGCAGTACTTC.

This clonotype showed up just once. A much more abundant neighbour one base away suggests this may be a read error. V usage is TRBV6-2 or TRBV6-3 and J usage is TRBJ2-4; D is ambiguous. The DNA end lines up better with TRBJ2-7; the J call may be wrong. This CDR3 contains 12 residues. Germline CDR1 and CDR2: MNHEY and SVGEGT. The CDR3 sequence: CASSPDAYEQYF. In nucleotides, the CDR3 is TGTGCCAGCAGCCCCGACGCCTACGAGCAGTACTTC.

The rearrangement uses TRBV7-3 and TRBJ2-7, with 12 bases matching TRBD1. Germline V CDR1 and CDR2: SGHTA, FQGTGA. The CDR3 spans 18 residues. The V gene end was trimmed by 5 bases and the J gene end by 2 bases; junction bases not matched to a gene: 13. The CDR3 nucleotides are TGTGCCAGCAGCCTAATACCGGGACAGGGGGCAGAGGCCTACGAGCAGTACTTC. The encoded protein is CASSLIPGQGAEAYEQYF.

The chain joins TRBV2 to TRBJ1-1; D is possibly TRBD1 (5 bases). Trimming took 4 bases from V and 7 from J, leaving 13 bases between them. The CDR3 has 13 residues. Per germline, CDR1 SNHLY and CDR2 FYNNEI. CDR3 sequence (DNA): TGTGCCAGCAGTGTAGGGACGACCTATGAAGCTTTCTTT. It is translated as CASSVGTTYEAFF.

This clonotype was seen only a few times. This chain joins TRBV2 and TRBJ2-1, with 7 bases aligning to TRBD2. From germline, CDR1 is SNHLY and CDR2 FYNNEI. V was clipped by 6 bases and J by 4 bases; unmatched bases: 3. There are 13 residues in the CDR3. The CDR3, as DNA: TGTGCCAGCAGACCTAGCGGATACAATGAGCAGTTCTTC. As protein: CASRPSGYNEQFF.

In the case of this clonotype: An end of the junction does not agree with germline; a read error may underlie this. The chain employs TRBV20-1 and TRBJ1-6; 7 bases are a match to TRBD1. The CDR3 is made up of 12 amino acids. Germline lookup yields CDR1 DFQATT and CDR2 SNEGSKA (reference sequence). CDR3 region: CSARTGNSPRHF. The CDR3, as DNA: TGCAGTGCTAGGACAGGGAATTCACCCCGCCACTTT.

The chain uses TRBV4-1 and TRBJ2-7; D is ambiguous. Per germline, CDR1 MGHRA and CDR2 YSYEKL. The CDR3 has 14 residues. The V gene lost 3 bases and the J gene lost 3 bases, with 12 bases spanning the gap. CDR3 sequence: CASSHQTWGYEQYF. Written as DNA, the CDR3 is TGCGCCAGCAGCCACCAAACTTGGGGCTACGAGCAGTACTTC.

V usage is TRBV5-1 and J usage is TRBJ1-1, with D possibly matching TRBD1 (5 bases). The CDR3 has 14 amino acids. V lost 1 base and J 4 bases, leaving 11 bases between the germline ends. In germline, CDR1 is SGHRS, CDR2 YFSETQ. CDR3 coding DNA: TGCGCCAGCAGCTTGCCCGGGGGGAGCACTGAAGCTTTCTTT. It encodes CASSLPGGSTEAFF.

Here the CDR3 reads CSARSWGGDLTDTQYF. CDR3 in DNA: TGCAGTGCTAGGTCCTGGGGGGGGGACCTGACAGATACGCAGTATTTT. The V call is TRBV20-1, the J call TRBJ2-3; 7 positions match TRBD2. The germline CDR1 and CDR2 sequences are DFQATT and SNEGSKA (reference sequence). The V and J ends lost 3 bases and 3 bases, in that order; junction bases with no gene match: 12. The CDR3 runs to 16 residues.

This clonotype appeared a few times. The chain links TRBV30 to TRBJ1-5; 11 nucleotides agree with TRBD1. V lost 6 bases, J lost 6 bases, and 13 bases stayed unmatched. Germline loops: CDR1 GTSNPN, CDR2 SVGIG (reference sequence). This CDR3 comprises 16 residues. This CDR3 reads CACTGTGGGLGQPQHF. CDR3 DNA: TGTGCCTGTACCGGGACAGGGGGAGGATTGGGTCAGCCCCAGCATTTT.

The chain recombines TRBV2 with TRBJ2-2; perhaps D is TRBD1 or TRBD2 (7 bases each). The CDR3 spans 14 residues. The V end lost 8 bases, the J end lost 5 bases, and 15 bases lay between the germline ends. The V gene's germline CDR1 is SNHLY and CDR2 FYNNEI. The CDR3 DNA follows: TGTGCCAGCCGTCAGGGGGGGAAAACCGGGGAGCTGTTTTTT. It specifies CASRQGGKTGELFF.

To note about this clonotype: A junction boundary mismatches the germline segment, possibly from a read error. This chain joins TRBV11-2 and TRBJ2-7, with 8 bases that match TRBD1. The CDR3 has 15 residues. Germline values: CDR1 SGHAT, CDR2 FQNNGV. The DNA of the CDR3 is TGTGCCAGCGGCTTAGAGGCAGGGGGCTTCTACGAGCAGTACTTC. Protein product: CASGLEAGGFYEQYF.

This chain links TRBV5-1 with TRBJ2-3; no firm D call. Germline CDR1 is SGHRS and CDR2 is YFSETQ. Trimming removed 0 bases from V and 3 bases from J, with 11 bases in between. The CDR3 is 15 amino acids. The CDR3 nucleotides are TGCGCCAGCAGCTTGGCCGAAATAAGTACAGATACGCAGTATTTT. Protein sequence: CASSLAEISTDTQYF.

This clonotype was seen once. The chain carries TRBV20-1 and TRBJ2-3, with 12 bases lining up with TRBD2. V gave up 8 bases and J gave up 5 bases; unmatched junction bases: 5. In germline, CDR1 is DFQATT, CDR2 SNEGSKA (reference sequence). This CDR3 has 13 amino acids. Here the CDR3 reads CSSTSGGKDTQYF. For the CDR3, the DNA is TGCAGTTCGACTAGCGGGGGAAAAGATACGCAGTATTTT.

The CDR3 DNA sequence: TGTGCCAGCAGTCTACCCGGAACTAGTGGCGATGAGCAGTTCTTC. It translates to CASSLPGTSGDEQFF. The chain links TRBV12-3 or TRBV12-4 to TRBJ2-1; weak D call: TRBD2 (5 bases). The CDR3 totals 15 residues. V was cut by 5 bases and J by 8 bases, with 19 bases left in between.

This chain joins TRBV20-1 and TRBJ2-7, with TRBD2 identical over 10 bases. The CDR3 consists of 16 residues. The V gene's germline CDR1 is DFQATT and CDR2 SNEGSKA (reference sequence). The V gene end was trimmed by 5 bases and the J gene end by 3 bases; junction bases not matched to a gene: 13. In DNA, the CDR3 is TGCAGTGCTGGGGGGGGGCTAGCGGGGGCATTCTACGAGCAGTACTTC. This translates into CSAGGGLAGAFYEQYF.

This clonotype was counted only a few times. The chain uses TRBV10-2 and TRBJ2-3; D might be TRBD2 (5 bases). Germline CDR1 and CDR2: WSHSY and SAAADI. Trimming shortened V by 2 bases and J by 3 bases, and 9 bases separated the two germline ends. The CDR3 has 14 amino acids. Here the CDR3 reads CASSEARGTDTQYF. In DNA, the CDR3 is TGCGCCAGCAGTGAGGCTAGAGGGACAGATACGCAGTATTTT.